This TCR beta chain was sequenced during a study of blood T cell repertoires in COVID-19. Study-level information: Material from acute and convalescent COVID-19 was sourced from the United States, Italy and Spain.

All recovered Cohort 3 donors got two negative PCRs, got clearance, or saw symptom resolution. Unmatched junction bases numbered 8, after V lost 4 bases and J lost 0 bases. The CDR3 spans 17 residues. Germline CDR1 reads SGHRS; CDR2 reads YFSETQ. In the authors' methods: The authors estimated nucleated cell counts from reference gene primer amplification. The method was immunoSEQ multiplex PCR; TCRdb's version includes in-frame clones alone and lacks a portion of them. The V and J calls and clone size were taken over from that table, and D and trimming were inferred from the DNA. Among 350,000 to 450,000 clones, roughly 87% were seen once, and the ten largest hold about 5.4%.

Specimen: PBMCs or T cells enriched from blood (not recorded which). The chain is built from TRBV5-1 and TRBJ2-2, with 8 bases aligning to TRBD2. The source of this sequence is a woman between 50 and 59 years old who had recovered from COVID-19. CDR3 DNA sequence: TGCGCCAGCAGCCCAGGGGCGGGACTAGCGAACACCGGGGAGCTGTTTTTT. Its translation: CASSPGAGLANTGELFF. Looking up the rest from reference TRBV5-1 and TRBJ2-2 gives the full variable domain: KAGVTQTPRYLIKTRGQQVTLSCSPISGHRSVSWYQQTPGQGLQFLFEYFSETQRNKGNFPGRFSGRQFSNSRSEMNVSTLELGDSALYLCASSPGAGLANTGELFFGEGSRLTVL.